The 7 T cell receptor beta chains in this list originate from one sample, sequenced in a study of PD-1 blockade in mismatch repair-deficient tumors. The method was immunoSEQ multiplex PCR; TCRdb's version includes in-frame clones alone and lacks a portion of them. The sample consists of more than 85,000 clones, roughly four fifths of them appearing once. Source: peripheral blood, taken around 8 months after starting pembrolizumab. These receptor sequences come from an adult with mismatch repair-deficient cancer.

CDR3 DNA: TGTGCCAGCAGCCTACTCCCTTCAACTAATGAAAAACTGTTTTTT. It yields the protein CASSLLPSTNEKLFF. V and J are TRBV9 and TRBJ1-4; D call uncertain. Germline loops: CDR1 SGDLS, CDR2 YYNGEE. Trimming removed 4 bases from V and 0 bases from J, with 10 bases in between. The CDR3 is 15 residues long.

The chain's CDR3 is CASGLDWSWGTSGATGELFF. Written as DNA, the CDR3 is TGTGCTAGTGGTTTGGATTGGAGCTGGGGGACTAGCGGAGCCACCGGGGAGCTGTTTTTT. The J gene is TRBJ2-2, the V gene TRBV12-5; TRBD2 matches at 11 bases. There are 20 residues in the CDR3. In germline, CDR1 is LGHNT, CDR2 FRNRAP. J was trimmed by 4 bases and V by 1 base; bases with no gene match: 14.

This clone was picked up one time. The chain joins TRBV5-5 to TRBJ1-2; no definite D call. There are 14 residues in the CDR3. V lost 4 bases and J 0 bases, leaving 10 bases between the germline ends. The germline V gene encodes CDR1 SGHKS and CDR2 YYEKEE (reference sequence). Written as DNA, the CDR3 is TGTGCCAGCAGCCCGATCCTCTCTAACTATGGCTACACCTTC. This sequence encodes CASSPILSNYGYTF.

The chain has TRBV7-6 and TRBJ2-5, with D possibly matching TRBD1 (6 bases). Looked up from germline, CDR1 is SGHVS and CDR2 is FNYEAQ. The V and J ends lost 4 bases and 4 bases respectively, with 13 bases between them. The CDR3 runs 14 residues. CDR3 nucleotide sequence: TGTGCCAGCAGCTCGACAGGATCGGGAGAGACCCAGTACTTC. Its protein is CASSSTGSGETQYF.

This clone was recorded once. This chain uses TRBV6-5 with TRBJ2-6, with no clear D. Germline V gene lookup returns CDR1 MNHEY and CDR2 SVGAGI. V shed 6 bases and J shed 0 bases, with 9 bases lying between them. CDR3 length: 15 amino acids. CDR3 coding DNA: TGTGCCAGCAGCACCTCGGGCTCTGGGGCCAACGTCCTGACTTTC. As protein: CASSTSGSGANVLTF.

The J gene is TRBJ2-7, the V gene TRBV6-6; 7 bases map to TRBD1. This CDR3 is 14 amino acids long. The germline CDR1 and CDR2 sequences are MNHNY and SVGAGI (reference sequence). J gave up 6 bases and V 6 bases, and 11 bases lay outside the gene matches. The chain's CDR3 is CASRNAGRGSEQYF. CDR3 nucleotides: TGTGCCAGCAGAAACGCGGGCAGGGGGAGCGAGCAGTACTTC.

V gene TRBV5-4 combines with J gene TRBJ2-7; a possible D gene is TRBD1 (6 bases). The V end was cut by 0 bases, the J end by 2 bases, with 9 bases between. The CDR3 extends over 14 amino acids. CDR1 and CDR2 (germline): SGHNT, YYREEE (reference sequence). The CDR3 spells CASSLGGQPYEQYF. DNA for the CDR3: TGTGCCAGCAGCTTGGGGGGGCAGCCCTACGAGCAGTACTTC.